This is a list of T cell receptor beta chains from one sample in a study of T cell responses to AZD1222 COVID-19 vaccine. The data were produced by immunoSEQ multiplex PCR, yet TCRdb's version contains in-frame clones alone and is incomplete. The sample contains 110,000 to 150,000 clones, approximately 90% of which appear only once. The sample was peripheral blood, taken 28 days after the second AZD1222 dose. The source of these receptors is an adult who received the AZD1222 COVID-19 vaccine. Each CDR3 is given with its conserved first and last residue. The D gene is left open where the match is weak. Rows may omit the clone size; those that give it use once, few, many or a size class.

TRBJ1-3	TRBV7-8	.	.	CASSLAQGYTIYF	TGTGCCAGCAGCTTAGCGCAGGGTTACACCATATATTTT
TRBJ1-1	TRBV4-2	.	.	CASSLGSRQTYTEAFF	TGTGCCAGCAGCCTGGGCTCGAGGCAGACTTACACTGAAGCTTTCTTT
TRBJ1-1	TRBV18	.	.	CASSRSVGAAEAFF	TGTGCCAGCTCCCGCTCCGTCGGGGCGGCTGAAGCTTTCTTT
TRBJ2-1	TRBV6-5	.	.	CASSYDNQGNEQFF	TGTGCCAGCAGTTACGACAACCAGGGTAATGAGCAGTTCTTC
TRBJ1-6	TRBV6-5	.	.	CASSYSRRAANSPLHF	TGTGCCAGCAGTTACTCGAGGAGGGCAGCGAATTCACCCCTCCACTTT
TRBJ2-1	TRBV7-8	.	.	CASKYYRTSTGDNEQFF	TGTGCCAGCAAGTATTACAGGACCTCTACTGGGGACAATGAGCAGTTCTTC
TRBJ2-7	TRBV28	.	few	CASTSLSWGRSYEQYF	TGTGCCAGCACCTCTTTGTCGTGGGGCAGATCCTACGAGCAGTACTTC
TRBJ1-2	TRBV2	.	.	CASSVANYGYTF	TGTGCCAGCAGTGTAGCTAACTATGGCTACACCTTC
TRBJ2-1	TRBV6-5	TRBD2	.	CASSYGLADFEQFF	TGTGCCAGCAGTTACGGGCTAGCGGATTTTGAGCAGTTCTTC
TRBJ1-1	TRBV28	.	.	CASTGINGEAFF	TGTGCCAGCACGGGAATAAACGGTGAAGCTTTCTTT
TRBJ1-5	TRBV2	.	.	CASSLSPPPWPQHF	TGTGCCAGCAGTCTCTCCCCTCCGCCTTGGCCCCAGCATTTT
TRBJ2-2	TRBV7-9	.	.	CASSLNPGELFF	TGTGCCAGCAGCTTAAATCCCGGGGAGCTGTTTTTT
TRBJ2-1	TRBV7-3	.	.	CASSPRRGSYNEQFF	TGTGCCAGCAGCCCCCGGAGGGGGTCCTACAATGAGCAGTTCTTC
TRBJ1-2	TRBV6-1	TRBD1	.	CASSETSPGTADYTF	TGTGCCAGCAGTGAAACCTCACCCGGGACAGCCGACTACACCTTC
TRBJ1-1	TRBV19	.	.	CASSANRDTEAFF	TGTGCCAGTAGTGCGAACAGGGACACTGAAGCTTTCTTT
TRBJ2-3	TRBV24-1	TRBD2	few	CATSEGGRTDTQYF	TGTGCCACCAGTGAGGGAGGGAGAACAGATACGCAGTATTTT
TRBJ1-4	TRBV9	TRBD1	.	CASSAGRQGAEKLFF	TGTGCCAGCAGCGCCGGGAGACAGGGGGCAGAAAAACTGTTTTTT
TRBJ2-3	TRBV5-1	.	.	CASSLPGSTDTQYF	TGCGCCAGCAGCTTACCGGGTAGCACAGATACGCAGTATTTT
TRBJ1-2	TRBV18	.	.	CASSLTQDRGYTF	TGTGCCAGCTCCCTCACACAGGACCGCGGCTACACCTTC
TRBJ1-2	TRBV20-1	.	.	CSASGNYGYTF	TGCAGTGCTAGCGGGAACTATGGCTACACCTTC
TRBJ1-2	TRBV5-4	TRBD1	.	CASSLALDREGGYTF	TGTGCCAGCAGCTTAGCTCTGGACAGGGAAGGTGGCTACACCTTC
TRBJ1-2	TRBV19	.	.	CASSIRGANYGYTF	TGTGCCAGTAGTATTAGGGGGGCTAACTATGGCTACACCTTC
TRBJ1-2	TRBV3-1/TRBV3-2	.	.	CASSQDEGRGGYTF	TGTGCCAGCAGCCAAGATGAGGGGAGGGGTGGCTACACCTTC
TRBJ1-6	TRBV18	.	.	CASSPEGGNSPLHF	TGTGCCAGCTCACCCGAGGGGGGAAATTCACCCCTCCACTTT
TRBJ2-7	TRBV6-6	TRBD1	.	CASSYGGQGYEQYF	TGTGCCAGCAGTTATGGGGGACAGGGCTACGAGCAGTACTTC
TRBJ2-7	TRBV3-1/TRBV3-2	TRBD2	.	CASSQDFGGGTYEQYF	TGTGCCAGCAGCCAAGACTTTGGGGGAGGGACCTACGAGCAGTACTTC
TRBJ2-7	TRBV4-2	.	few	CASSQDQVRFSYEQYF	TGTGCCAGCAGCCAAGATCAGGTCCGATTTAGCTACGAGCAGTACTTC
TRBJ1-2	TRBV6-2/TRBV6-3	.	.	CASSYSGGYGYTF	TGTGCCAGCAGTTACTCAGGGGGCTATGGCTACACCTTC
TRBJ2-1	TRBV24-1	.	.	CATSDPTSNEQFF	TGTGCCACCAGTGACCCCACTAGCAATGAGCAGTTCTTC
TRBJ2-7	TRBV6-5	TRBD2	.	CASSLAGLTYEQYF	TGTGCCAGCAGTCTAGCGGGACTAACCTACGAGCAGTACTTC
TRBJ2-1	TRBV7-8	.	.	CASTPTWLKFYNEQFF	TGTGCCAGCACCCCCACGTGGCTTAAATTCTACAATGAGCAGTTCTTC
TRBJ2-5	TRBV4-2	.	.	CASSQDVDPEATQYF	TGTGCCAGCAGCCAAGATGTAGACCCGGAGGCGACCCAGTACTTC
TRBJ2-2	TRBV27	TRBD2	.	CASSFRLAGHSAAGELFF	TGTGCCAGCAGTTTCCGACTAGCGGGCCACTCCGCGGCCGGGGAGCTGTTTTTT
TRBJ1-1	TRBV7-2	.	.	CASSLKGSLMNTEAFF	TGTGCCAGCAGCTTAAAGGGCAGCCTTATGAACACTGAAGCTTTCTTT
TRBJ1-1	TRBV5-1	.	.	CASSPDSNTEAFF	TGCGCCAGCAGCCCGGACAGCAACACTGAAGCTTTCTTT
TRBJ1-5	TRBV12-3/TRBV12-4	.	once	CASSLSGDQPQHF	TGTGCCAGCAGTTTGTCGGGGGACCAGCCCCAGCATTTT
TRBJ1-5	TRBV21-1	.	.	CASRRRGLVNQPQHF	TGTGCCAGCAGGAGGAGGGGGCTAGTCAATCAGCCCCAGCATTTT
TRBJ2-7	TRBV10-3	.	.	CAISPGLPREQYF	TGTGCCATCAGTCCGGGACTCCCTCGCGAGCAGTACTTC
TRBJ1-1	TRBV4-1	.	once	CASSQPSGTVTEAFF	TGCGCCAGCAGCCAACCCTCCGGGACGGTCACTGAAGCTTTCTTT
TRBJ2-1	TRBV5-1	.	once	CASVGDHDNEQFF	TGCGCCAGCGTGGGGGACCACGACAATGAGCAGTTCTTC
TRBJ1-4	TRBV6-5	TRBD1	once	CASRSGGLTNEKLFF	TGTGCCAGCAGGTCAGGGGGCCTGACTAATGAAAAACTGTTTTTT
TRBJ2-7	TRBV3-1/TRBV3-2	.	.	CASSLSPGALYEQYF	TGTGCCAGCAGCCTAAGCCCAGGGGCTCTCTACGAGCAGTACTTC
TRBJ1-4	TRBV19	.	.	CATRPGGGNEKLFF	TGTGCCACTAGGCCCGGGGGGGGTAATGAAAAACTGTTTTTT
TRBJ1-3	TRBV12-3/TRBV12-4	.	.	CASSLGNTIYF	TGTGCCAGCAGTTTGGGAAACACCATATATTTT
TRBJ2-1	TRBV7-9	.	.	CASSFWGSYNEQFF	TGTGCCAGCAGCTTCTGGGGTTCCTACAATGAGCAGTTCTTC
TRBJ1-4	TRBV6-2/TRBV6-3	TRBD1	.	CASSSDLLDRGLFSREKLFF	TGTGCCAGCAGTTCTGATCTTCTTGACAGGGGGCTCTTCTCACGTGAAAAACTGTTTTTT
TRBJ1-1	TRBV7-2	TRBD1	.	CASSPRQGMSEAFF	TGTGCCAGCAGCCCCCGACAGGGGATGTCTGAAGCTTTCTTT
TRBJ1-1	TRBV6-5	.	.	CASRQGMNTEAFF	TGTGCCAGCAGACAGGGCATGAACACTGAAGCTTTCTTT
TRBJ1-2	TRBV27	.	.	CASSLSGAHYGYTF	TGTGCCAGCAGTTTATCTGGAGCCCACTATGGCTACACCTTC
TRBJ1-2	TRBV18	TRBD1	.	CASSRGTGGGGYTF	TGTGCCAGCTCCCGAGGGACAGGGGGCGGTGGCTACACCTTC
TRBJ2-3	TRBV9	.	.	CASSGQGNTQYF	TGTGCCAGCAGCGGTCAGGGTAATACGCAGTATTTT
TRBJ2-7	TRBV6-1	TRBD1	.	CASSEPGQVSYEQYF	TGTGCCAGCAGTGAGCCGGGACAGGTCTCCTACGAGCAGTACTTC